Shown below are 13 T cell receptor beta chains from a single sample sequenced in a study of T cell changes during pregnancy in multiple sclerosis. The protocol was immunoSEQ multiplex PCR, while the TCRdb copy is restricted to in-frame clones and leaves out a portion. The sample has 75,000 to 95,000 clones, around 94% seen once. This sample comprised peripheral blood, obtained after pregnancy. These receptors all come from a female donor with multiple sclerosis, enrolled in a pregnancy study.

This clone is a singleton in its sample. The rearrangement joins TRBV2 to TRBJ1-5; D not resolved. The V end was cut by 0 bases, the J end by 5 bases, with 8 bases between. Germline assignment: CDR1 SNHLY and CDR2 FYNNEI. The CDR3 is made up of 14 amino acids. For the CDR3, the DNA is TGTGCCAGCAGTGAAGCAAACAGCTATCAGCCCCAGCATTTT. Protein product: CASSEANSYQPQHF.

V gene TRBV19 combines with J gene TRBJ1-4; 8 positions match TRBD1. Germline V gene lookup returns CDR1 LNHDA and CDR2 SQIVND (reference sequence). With 6 bases clipped from V and 3 bases from J, the junction kept 3 bases outside the gene matches. The CDR3 spans 14 residues. The CDR3 loop reads CASRGTGANEKLFF. The DNA for the CDR3 is TGTGCCAGTAGGGGGACAGGAGCTAATGAAAAACTGTTTTTT.

The chain recombines TRBV7-8 with TRBJ1-3, with D possibly matching TRBD1 (5 bases). Germline lookup yields CDR1 SGHVS and CDR2 FQNEAQ. This CDR3 has 15 residues. V lost 5 bases to trimming and J lost 2 bases, with 13 bases between them. The CDR3 bases are TGTGCCAGCAGCCCAGAGATCAGGGCTGGAAACACCATATATTTT. This gives the protein CASSPEIRAGNTIYF. The full variable domain, completed using reference TRBV7-8 and TRBJ1-3, is GAGVSQSPRYKVAKRGQDVALRCDPISGHVSLFWYQQALGQGPEFLTYFQNEAQLDKSGLPSDRFFAERPEGSVSTLKIQRTQQEDSAVYLCASSPEIRAGNTIYFGEGSWLTVV.

This clone appeared once. The chain has TRBV19 and TRBJ2-7, with 7 bases fitting TRBD2. V lost 5 bases, J lost 4 bases, and 8 bases stayed unmatched. The CDR3 is 14 residues long. Germline assignment: CDR1 LNHDA and CDR2 SQIVND (reference sequence). The CDR3 loop reads CASSPSSGDYEQYF. CDR3 bases: TGTGCCAGTAGTCCGTCTAGCGGAGATTACGAGCAGTACTTC. Full variable domain (remainder filled in from reference TRBV19 and TRBJ2-7): DGGITQSPKYLFRKEGQNVTLSCEQNLNHDAMYWYRQDPGQGLRLIYYSQIVNDFQKGDIAEGYSVSREKKESFPLTVTSAQKNPTAFYLCASSPSSGDYEQYFGPGTRLTVT.

The chain employs TRBV7-8 and TRBJ1-4, with D unresolved. CDR3 size: 13 residues. CDR1 and CDR2 from the germline V gene are SGHVS and FQNEAQ. The V end was cut by 6 bases, the J end by 4 bases, with 9 bases between. CDR3 amino acids: CASSEGSNEKLFF. The DNA for the CDR3 is TGTGCCAGCAGTGAGGGAAGTAATGAAAAACTGTTTTTT. Supplemented by reference TRBV7-8 and TRBJ1-4, the full variable domain reads GAGVSQSPRYKVAKRGQDVALRCDPISGHVSLFWYQQALGQGPEFLTYFQNEAQLDKSGLPSDRFFAERPEGSVSTLKIQRTQQEDSAVYLCASSEGSNEKLFFGSGTQLSVL.

This clone showed up just once. DNA of the CDR3: TGTGCCAGTAGTATCCCCATGCGGGGGGTTACAGATACGCAGTATTTT. This codes for CASSIPMRGVTDTQYF. V and J are TRBV19 and TRBJ2-3, with 8 bases matching TRBD2. The ends lost 3 bases at V and 3 bases at J; junction bases unmatched: 8. This CDR3 is built from 16 residues. CDR1 LNHDA and CDR2 SQIVND come from the germline V gene (reference sequence). The full variable domain, with the rest looked up from reference TRBV19 and TRBJ2-3, is DGGITQSPKYLFRKEGQNVTLSCEQNLNHDAMYWYRQDPGQGLRLIYYSQIVNDFQKGDIAEGYSVSREKKESFPLTVTSAQKNPTAFYLCASSIPMRGVTDTQYFGPGTRLTVL.

The chain employs TRBV11-3 and TRBJ2-2; no clear D gene. In germline, CDR1 is SGHNT, CDR2 YENEEA. CDR3 length equals 14 residues. V lost 4 bases and J lost 6, with 12 bases in between. The CDR3 is CASSSFGFAGELFF. CDR3 sequence (DNA): TGTGCCAGCAGCTCCTTCGGGTTCGCCGGGGAGCTGTTTTTT.

This chain links TRBV12-5 with TRBJ1-2, with D unclear. The CDR3 consists of 15 residues. V was shortened by 3 bases and J by 2 bases, with 13 bases between the two germline ends. Germline CDR1 and CDR2: LGHNT and FRNRAP. CDR3 amino acids: CASGFREDYNYGYTF. CDR3 in DNA: TGTGCTAGTGGTTTTCGGGAGGATTACAACTATGGCTACACCTTC. The full variable domain, rest sourced from reference TRBV12-5 and TRBJ1-2, is DARVTQTPRHKVTEMGQEVTMRCQPILGHNTVFWYRQTMMQGLELLAYFRNRAPLDDSGMPKDRFSAEMPDATLATLKIQPSEPRDSAVYFCASGFREDYNYGYTFGSGTRLTVV.

The chain has TRBV5-1 and TRBJ1-4, with no clear D. Germline V gene data show CDR1 as SGHRS and CDR2 as YFSETQ. This CDR3 contains 16 residues. V shed 4 bases and J shed 0 bases, with 13 bases lying between them. The CDR3 coding sequence is TGCGCCAGCAGCGTCGGACTGAGCGCAACTAATGAAAAACTGTTTTTT. Amino acids: CASSVGLSATNEKLFF.

This chain links TRBV10-3 with TRBJ2-5; 10 bases map to TRBD1. This CDR3 comprises 15 residues. Germline values: CDR1 ENHRY, CDR2 SYGVKD. Germline trimming cut 6 bases from V and 3 bases from J; bases unmatched to any gene: 7. Written as DNA, the CDR3 is TGTGCCATCAGATCGGACAGGGGGGTTGAAGAGACCCAGTACTTC. The encoded protein is CAIRSDRGVEETQYF.

The genes are TRBV6-6 and TRBJ2-1, with 7 bases matching TRBD2. Trimming at V came to 4 bases and at J to 4 bases, leaving 7 bases not matched to a gene. In germline, CDR1 is MNHNY, CDR2 SVGAGI (reference sequence). The CDR3 extends over 15 amino acids. The CDR3 sequence is CASSFGRAGYNEQFF. Here the CDR3 DNA reads TGTGCCAGCAGTTTTGGGAGGGCGGGATACAATGAGCAGTTCTTC.

This clone was counted between two and nine times. The chain links TRBV7-2 to TRBJ2-7; D unclear. Looked up from germline, CDR1 is SGHTA and CDR2 is FQGNSA. CDR3 size: 11 residues. Trimming removed 2 bases from V and 6 bases from J, with 5 bases in between. CDR3 loop: CASSLSREQYF. CDR3 nucleotides: TGTGCCAGCAGCTTATCCCGCGAGCAGTACTTC.

The chain joins TRBV7-6 to TRBJ2-2; TRBD2 agrees at 12 bases. This CDR3 comprises 16 residues. After removal of 5 bases from V and 6 bases from J, the junction contained 7 bases not matched to a gene. Germline values: CDR1 SGHVS, CDR2 FNYEAQ. CDR3 amino acids: CASSLPTSGSPGELFF. DNA of the CDR3: TGTGCCAGCAGCCTCCCGACTAGCGGGAGTCCCGGGGAGCTGTTTTTT.